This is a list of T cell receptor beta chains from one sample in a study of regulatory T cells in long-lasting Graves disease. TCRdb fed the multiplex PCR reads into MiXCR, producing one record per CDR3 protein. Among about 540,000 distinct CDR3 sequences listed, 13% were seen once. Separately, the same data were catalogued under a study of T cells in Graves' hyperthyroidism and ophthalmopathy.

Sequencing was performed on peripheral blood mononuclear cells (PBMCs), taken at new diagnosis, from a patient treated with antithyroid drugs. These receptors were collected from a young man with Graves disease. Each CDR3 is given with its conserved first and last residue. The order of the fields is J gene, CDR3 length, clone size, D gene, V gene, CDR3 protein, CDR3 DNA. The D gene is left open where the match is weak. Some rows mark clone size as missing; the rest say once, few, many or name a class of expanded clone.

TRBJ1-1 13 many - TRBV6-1 CASSEWGRGEAFF TGTGCCAGCAGTGAATGGGGCAGAGGGGAAGCTTTCTTT
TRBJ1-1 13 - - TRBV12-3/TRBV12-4 CASKPTLNTEAFF TGTGCCAGCAAACCGACACTGAACACTGAAGCTTTCTTT
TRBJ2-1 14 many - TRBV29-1 CSGGTGWSYNEQFF TGCAGCGGGGGGACGGGATGGTCCTACAATGAGCAGTTCTTC
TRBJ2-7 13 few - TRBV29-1 CSGLTDHSYEQYF TGCAGCGGTCTGACTGACCACTCCTACGAGCAGTACTTC
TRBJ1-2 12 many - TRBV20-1 CSARGVSVGYTF TGCAGTGCTAGAGGGGTTTCGGTTGGCTACACCTTC
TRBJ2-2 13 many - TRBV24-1 CATSEGGAGELFF TGTGCCACCAGTGAGGGGGGAGCCGGGGAGCTGTTTTTT
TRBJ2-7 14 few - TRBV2 CASSLVSTPYEQYF TGTGCCAGCAGCTTAGTGTCAACCCCCTACGAGCAGTACTTC
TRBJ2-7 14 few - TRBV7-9 CASSPVTTAGEQYF TGTGCCAGCAGCCCCGTTACGACGGCGGGCGAGCAGTACTTC
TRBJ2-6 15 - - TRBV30 CAWRVSQSGANVLTF TGTGCCTGGAGAGTGTCCCAATCTGGGGCCAACGTCCTGACTTTC
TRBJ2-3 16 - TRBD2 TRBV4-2 CASSQETTGGLDTQYF TGTGCCAGCAGCCAAGAGACGACGGGGGGTTTAGATACGCAGTATTTT
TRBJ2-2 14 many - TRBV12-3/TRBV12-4 CASSFRPNTGELFF TGTGCCAGCAGTTTCAGACCGAACACCGGGGAGCTGTTTTTT
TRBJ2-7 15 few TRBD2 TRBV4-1 CASSRATSGRYEQYF TGCGCCAGCAGCCGCGCGACTAGCGGGAGGTACGAGCAGTACTTC
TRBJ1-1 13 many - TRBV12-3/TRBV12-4 CASSLALRTEAFF TGTGCCAGCAGTTTAGCGTTGAGGACAGAAGCTTTCTTT
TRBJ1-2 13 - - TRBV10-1 CASRETVIYGYTF TGCGCCAGCCGCGAGACAGTCATCTATGGCTACACCTTC
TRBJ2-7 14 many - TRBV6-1 CASSLNPILYEQYF TGTGCCAGCAGCCTTAACCCCATTCTCTACGAGCAGTACTTC
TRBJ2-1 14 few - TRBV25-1 CASSELGSGNEQFF TGTGCCAGCAGTGAATTGGGTAGCGGCAATGAGCAGTTCTTC
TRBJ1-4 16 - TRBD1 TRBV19 CASSSGQGLLNEKLFF TGTGCCAGTAGTTCGGGACAGGGGCTTCTCAATGAAAAACTGTTTTTT
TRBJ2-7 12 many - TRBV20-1 CSGAERTYEQYF TGCAGTGGGGCCGAGAGAACCTACGAGCAGTACTTC
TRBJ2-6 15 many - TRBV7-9 CASSLTKAGANVLTF TGTGCCAGCAGCTTAACCAAAGCTGGGGCCAACGTCCTGACTTTC
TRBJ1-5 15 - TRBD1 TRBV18 CASSSGQGFDQPQHF TGTGCCAGCTCATCCGGACAGGGGTTCGATCAGCCCCAGCATTTT
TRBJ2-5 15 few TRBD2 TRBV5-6 CASSQWREWRETQYF TGTGCCAGCAGCCAATGGCGGGAGTGGCGGGAGACCCAGTACTTC
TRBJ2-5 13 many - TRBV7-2 CASSLSLYMAQYF TGTGCCAGCAGCTTAAGTCTGTACATGGCCCAGTACTTC
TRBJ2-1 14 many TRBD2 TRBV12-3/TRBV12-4 CASRPTTSLNEQFF TGTGCCAGCAGACCCACGACTAGCCTTAATGAGCAGTTCTTC
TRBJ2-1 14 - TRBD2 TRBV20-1 CSAISGRVYNEQFF TGCAGTGCCATTAGCGGGAGGGTTTACAATGAGCAGTTCTTC
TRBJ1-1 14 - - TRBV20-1 CSALPGHGYTEAFF TGCAGTGCGCTCCCGGGACATGGCTACACTGAAGCTTTCTTT
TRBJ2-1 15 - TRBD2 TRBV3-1 CASSQTRSSGTEQFF TGTGCCAGCAGCCAAACTCGGAGTAGCGGGACGGAGCAGTTCTTC
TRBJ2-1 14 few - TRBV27 CATSPRLARNEQFF TGTGCCACGTCCCCGAGGCTAGCTAGGAATGAGCAGTTCTTC
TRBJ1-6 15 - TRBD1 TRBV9 CASSDRTGIPSPLHF TGTGCCAGCAGCGACCGGACAGGGATTCCTTCACCCCTCCACTTT
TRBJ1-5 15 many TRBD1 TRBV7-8 CASSPRGGAGQPQHF TGTGCCAGCAGCCCCAGAGGGGGCGCAGGTCAGCCCCAGCATTTT
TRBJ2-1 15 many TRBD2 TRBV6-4 CASSDGTSGNNEQFF TGTGCCAGCAGTGATGGGACTAGCGGGAATAATGAGCAGTTCTTC
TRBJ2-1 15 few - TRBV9 CASSVGPDLYNEQFF TGTGCCAGCAGCGTAGGTCCCGACCTCTACAATGAGCAGTTCTTC
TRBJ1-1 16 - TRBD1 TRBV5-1 CASSLGQGALRDGAFF TGCGCCAGCAGCTTGGGTCAGGGGGCCCTGAGGGACGGAGCTTTCTTT
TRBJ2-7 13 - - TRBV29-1 CSVNRAPPGEQYF TGCAGCGTCAACAGGGCACCGCCCGGCGAGCAGTACTTC
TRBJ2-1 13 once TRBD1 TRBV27 CASSPPTGGKQFF TGTGCCAGCAGTCCCCCCACAGGGGGTAAGCAGTTCTTC
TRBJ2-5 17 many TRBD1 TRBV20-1 CSARDPPRDRGQETQYF TGCAGTGCTAGAGATCCACCACGGGACAGGGGACAAGAGACCCAGTACTTC
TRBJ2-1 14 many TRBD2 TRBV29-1 CSVEAGGGPHEQFF TGCAGCGTTGAAGCGGGAGGCGGACCACATGAGCAGTTCTTC
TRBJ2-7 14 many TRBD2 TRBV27 CASSWQTSGRKQYF TGTGCCAGCAGTTGGCAGACTAGCGGGAGGAAGCAGTACTTC
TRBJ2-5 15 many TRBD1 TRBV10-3 CAISAPGQAQETQYF TGTGCCATCAGTGCGCCGGGACAGGCTCAAGAGACCCAGTACTTC
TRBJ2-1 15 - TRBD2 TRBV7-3 CASSWSGRGWDEQFF TGTGCCAGCAGCTGGAGCGGGAGGGGGTGGGATGAGCAGTTCTTC
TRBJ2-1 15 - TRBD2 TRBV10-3 CAISESSGSAFEQFF TGTGCCATCAGTGAGTCCAGCGGGAGTGCTTTTGAGCAGTTCTTC
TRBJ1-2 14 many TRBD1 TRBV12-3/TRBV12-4 CASSPHWTGAGYTF TGTGCCAGCAGTCCCCACTGGACAGGGGCTGGCTACACCTTC
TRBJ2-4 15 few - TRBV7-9 CASSPVSGAKNIQYF TGTGCCAGCAGCCCCGTCTCAGGAGCCAAAAACATTCAGTACTTC
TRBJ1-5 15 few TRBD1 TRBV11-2 CASSLGTGAYQPQHF TGTGCCAGCAGCCTCGGTACAGGGGCCTATCAGCCCCAGCATTTT
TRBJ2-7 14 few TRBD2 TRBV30 CAWSAAGGGYEQYF TGTGCCTGGAGTGCAGCGGGAGGAGGCTACGAGCAGTACTTC
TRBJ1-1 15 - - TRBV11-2 CASSPGMGENTEAFF TGTGCCAGCAGCCCGGGGATGGGGGAGAACACTGAAGCTTTCTTT
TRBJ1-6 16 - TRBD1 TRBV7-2 CASTGPGQGARSPLHF TGTGCCAGCACCGGTCCGGGACAGGGGGCTCGGTCACCCCTCCACTTT
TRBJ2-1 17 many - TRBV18 CASSPGRGSDVDNEQFF TGTGCCAGCTCACCCGGCCGGGGGAGCGACGTCGACAATGAGCAGTTCTTC
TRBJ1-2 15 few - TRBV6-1 CASSPSGALDYGYTF TGTGCCAGCAGCCCATCGGGGGCATTGGACTATGGCTACACCTTC
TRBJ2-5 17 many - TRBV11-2 CASSSIRGTQREETQYF TGTGCCAGCAGCTCAATCCGCGGGACCCAAAGGGAGGAGACCCAGTACTTC
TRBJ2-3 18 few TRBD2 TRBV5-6 CASSLDRRTSGFSDTQYF TGTGCCAGCAGCTTGGATCGGCGGACTAGTGGGTTCTCAGATACGCAGTATTTT
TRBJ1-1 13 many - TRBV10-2 CASSESSRDKAFF TGCGCCAGCAGTGAGTCGTCTAGGGATAAAGCTTTCTTT
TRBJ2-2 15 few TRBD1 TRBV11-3 CASSLDRGYTGELFF TGTGCCAGCAGCTTAGACAGGGGGTACACCGGGGAGCTGTTTTTT
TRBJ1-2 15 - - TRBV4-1 CASSQATRPGVGYTF TGCGCCAGCAGCCAAGCGACACGGCCGGGCGTCGGCTACACCTTC
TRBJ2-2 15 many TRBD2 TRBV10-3 CATHRAGVRTGELFF TGTGCCACCCATCGGGCGGGAGTTAGGACCGGGGAGCTGTTTTTT
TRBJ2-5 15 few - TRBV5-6 CASSFNGRKQETQYF TGTGCCAGCAGCTTCAATGGACGGAAACAAGAGACCCAGTACTTC
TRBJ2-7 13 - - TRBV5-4 CASSDTDPDEQYF TGTGCCAGCAGCGATACAGATCCCGACGAGCAGTACTTC